This T cell receptor (beta chain) was identified during a study of cytomegalovirus exposure and HLA in healthy donors. Study results and limitations: A later analysis reportedly identified an Asian-associated ancestry cluster as carrying fewer N-insertions than the roughly 600-donor mean.

The V gene lost 0 bases and the J gene lost 6 bases, with 6 bases spanning the gap. The CDR3 contains 13 residues. Germline CDR1 reads ENHRY; CDR2 reads SYGVKD. This PCR relied on a set of 60 Vbeta primers and 13 Jbeta primers. Here immunoSEQ multiplex PCR was the method, and the copy in TCRdb shows in-frame clones only, minus some. The table counts 70,000 to 80,000 clones; approximately 2.9% lies in the top ten. Of note for this clone: Its antigen remains unknown.

The TCR was taken from a man aged 40-55 years in good health and CMV-seronegative. Material for sequencing was PBMCs. This sequence joins TRBV10-3 and TRBJ2-1; D gene unclear. CDR3 DNA: TGTGCCATCAGTGAGTCGGTAGTCAATGAGCAGTTCTTC. This gives the protein CAISESVVNEQFF.